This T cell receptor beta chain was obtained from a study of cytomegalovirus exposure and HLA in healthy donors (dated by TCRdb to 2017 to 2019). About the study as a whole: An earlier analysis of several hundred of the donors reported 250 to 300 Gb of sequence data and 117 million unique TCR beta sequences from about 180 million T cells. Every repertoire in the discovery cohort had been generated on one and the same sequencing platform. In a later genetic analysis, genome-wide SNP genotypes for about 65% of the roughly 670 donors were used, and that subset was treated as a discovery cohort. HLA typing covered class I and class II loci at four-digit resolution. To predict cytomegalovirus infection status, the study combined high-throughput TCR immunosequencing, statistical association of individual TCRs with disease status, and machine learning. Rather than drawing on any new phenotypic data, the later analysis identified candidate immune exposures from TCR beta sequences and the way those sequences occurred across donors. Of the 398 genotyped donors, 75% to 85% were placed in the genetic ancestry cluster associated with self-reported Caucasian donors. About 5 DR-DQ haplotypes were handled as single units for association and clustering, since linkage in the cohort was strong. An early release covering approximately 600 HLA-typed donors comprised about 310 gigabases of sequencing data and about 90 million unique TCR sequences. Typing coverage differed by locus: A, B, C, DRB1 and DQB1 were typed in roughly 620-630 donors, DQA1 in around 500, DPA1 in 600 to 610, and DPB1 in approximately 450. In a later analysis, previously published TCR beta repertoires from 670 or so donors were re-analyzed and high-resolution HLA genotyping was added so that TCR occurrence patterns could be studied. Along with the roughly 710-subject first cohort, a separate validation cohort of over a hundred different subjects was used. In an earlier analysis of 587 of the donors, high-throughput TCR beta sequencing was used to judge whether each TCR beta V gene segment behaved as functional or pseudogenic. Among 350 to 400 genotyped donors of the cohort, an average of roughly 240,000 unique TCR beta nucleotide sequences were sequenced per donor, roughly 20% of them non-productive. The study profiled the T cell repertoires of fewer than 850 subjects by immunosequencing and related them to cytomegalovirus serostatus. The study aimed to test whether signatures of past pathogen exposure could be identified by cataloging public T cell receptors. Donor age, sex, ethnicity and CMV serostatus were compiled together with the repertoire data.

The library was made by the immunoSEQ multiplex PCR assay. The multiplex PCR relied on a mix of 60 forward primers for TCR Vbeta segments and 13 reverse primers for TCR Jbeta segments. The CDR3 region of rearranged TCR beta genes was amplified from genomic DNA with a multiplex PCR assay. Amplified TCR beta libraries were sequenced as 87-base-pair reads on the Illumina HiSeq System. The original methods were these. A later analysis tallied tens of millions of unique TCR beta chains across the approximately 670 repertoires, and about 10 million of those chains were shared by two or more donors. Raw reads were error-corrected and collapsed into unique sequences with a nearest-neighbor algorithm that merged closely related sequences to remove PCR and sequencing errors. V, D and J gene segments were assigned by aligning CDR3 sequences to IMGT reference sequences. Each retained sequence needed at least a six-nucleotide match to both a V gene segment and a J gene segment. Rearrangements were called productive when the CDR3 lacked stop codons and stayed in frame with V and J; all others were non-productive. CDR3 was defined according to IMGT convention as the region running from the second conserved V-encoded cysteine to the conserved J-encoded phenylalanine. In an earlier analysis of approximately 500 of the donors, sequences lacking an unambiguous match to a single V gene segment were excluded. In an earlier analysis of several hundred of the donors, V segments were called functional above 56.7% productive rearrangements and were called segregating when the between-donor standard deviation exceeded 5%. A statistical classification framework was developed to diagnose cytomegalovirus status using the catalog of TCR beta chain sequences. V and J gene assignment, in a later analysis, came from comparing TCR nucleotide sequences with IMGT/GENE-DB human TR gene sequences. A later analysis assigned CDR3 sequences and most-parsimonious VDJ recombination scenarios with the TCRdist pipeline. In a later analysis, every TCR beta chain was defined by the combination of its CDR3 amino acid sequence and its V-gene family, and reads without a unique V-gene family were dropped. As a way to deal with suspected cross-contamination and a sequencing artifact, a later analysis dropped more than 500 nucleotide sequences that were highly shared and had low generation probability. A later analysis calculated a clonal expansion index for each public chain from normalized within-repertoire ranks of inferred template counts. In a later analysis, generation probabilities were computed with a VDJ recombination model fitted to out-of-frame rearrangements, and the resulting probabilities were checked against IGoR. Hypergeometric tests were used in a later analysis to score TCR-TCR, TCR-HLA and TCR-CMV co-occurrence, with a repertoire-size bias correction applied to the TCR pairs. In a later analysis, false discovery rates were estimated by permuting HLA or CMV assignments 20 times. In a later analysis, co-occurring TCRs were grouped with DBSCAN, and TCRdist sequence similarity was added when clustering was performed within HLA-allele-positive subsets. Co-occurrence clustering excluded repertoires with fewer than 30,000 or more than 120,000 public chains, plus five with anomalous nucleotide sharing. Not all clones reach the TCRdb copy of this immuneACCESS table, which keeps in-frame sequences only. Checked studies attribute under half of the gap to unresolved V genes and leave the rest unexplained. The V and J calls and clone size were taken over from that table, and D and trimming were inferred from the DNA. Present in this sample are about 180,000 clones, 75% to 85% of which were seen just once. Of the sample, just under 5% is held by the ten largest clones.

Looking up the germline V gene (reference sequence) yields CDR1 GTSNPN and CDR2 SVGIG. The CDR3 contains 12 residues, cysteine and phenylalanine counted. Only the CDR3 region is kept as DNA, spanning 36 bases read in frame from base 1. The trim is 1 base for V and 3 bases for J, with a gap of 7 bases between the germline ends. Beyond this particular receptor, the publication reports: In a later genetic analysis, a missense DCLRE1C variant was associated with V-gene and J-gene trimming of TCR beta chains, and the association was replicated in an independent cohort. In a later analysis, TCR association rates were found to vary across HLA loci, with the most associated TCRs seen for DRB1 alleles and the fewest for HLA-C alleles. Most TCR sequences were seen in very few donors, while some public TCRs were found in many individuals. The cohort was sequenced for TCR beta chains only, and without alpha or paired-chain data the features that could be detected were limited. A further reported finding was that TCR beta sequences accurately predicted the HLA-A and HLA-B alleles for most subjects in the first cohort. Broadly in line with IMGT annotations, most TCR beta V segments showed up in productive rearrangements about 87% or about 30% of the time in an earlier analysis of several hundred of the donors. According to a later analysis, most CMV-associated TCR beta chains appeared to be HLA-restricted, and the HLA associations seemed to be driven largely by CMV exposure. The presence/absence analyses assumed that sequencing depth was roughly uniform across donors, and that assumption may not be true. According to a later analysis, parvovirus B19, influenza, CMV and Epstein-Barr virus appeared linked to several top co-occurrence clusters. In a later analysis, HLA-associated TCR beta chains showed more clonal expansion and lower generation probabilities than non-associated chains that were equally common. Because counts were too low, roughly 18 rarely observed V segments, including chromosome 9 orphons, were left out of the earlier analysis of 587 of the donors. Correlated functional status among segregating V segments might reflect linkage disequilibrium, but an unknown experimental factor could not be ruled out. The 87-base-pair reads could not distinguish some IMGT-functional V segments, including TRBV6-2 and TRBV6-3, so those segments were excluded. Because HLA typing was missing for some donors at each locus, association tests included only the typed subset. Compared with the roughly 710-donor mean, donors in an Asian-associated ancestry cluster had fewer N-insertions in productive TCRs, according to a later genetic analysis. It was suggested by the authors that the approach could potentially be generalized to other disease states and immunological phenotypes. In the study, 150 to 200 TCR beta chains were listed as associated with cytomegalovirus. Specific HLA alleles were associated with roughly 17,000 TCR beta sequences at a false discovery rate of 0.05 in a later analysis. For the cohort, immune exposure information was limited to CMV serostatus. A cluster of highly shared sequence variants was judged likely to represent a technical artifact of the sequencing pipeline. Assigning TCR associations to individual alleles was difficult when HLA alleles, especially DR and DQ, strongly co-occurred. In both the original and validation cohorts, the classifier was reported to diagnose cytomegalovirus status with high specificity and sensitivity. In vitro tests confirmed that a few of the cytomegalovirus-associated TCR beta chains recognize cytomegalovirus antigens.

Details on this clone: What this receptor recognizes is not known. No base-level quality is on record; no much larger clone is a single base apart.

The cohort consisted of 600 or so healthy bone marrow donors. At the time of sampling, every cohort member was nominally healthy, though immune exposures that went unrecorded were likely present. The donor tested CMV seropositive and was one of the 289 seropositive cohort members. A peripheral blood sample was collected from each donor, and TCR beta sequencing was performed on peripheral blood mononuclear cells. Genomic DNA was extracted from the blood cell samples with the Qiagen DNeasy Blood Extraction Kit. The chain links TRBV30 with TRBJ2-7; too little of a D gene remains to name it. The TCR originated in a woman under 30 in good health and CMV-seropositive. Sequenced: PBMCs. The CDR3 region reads CAWSEISYEQYF. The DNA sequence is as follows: TGTGCCTGGAGTGAAATCAGCTACGAGCAGTACTTC.